This T cell receptor beta chain came from a study of CD8+ T cells in alopecia areata. The overall study: Approximately 6-11-week-old female C3H/HeJ mice were grafted with skin from spontaneously alopecic approximately 6-12-month-old C3H/HeJ graft donors.

Study observations and caveats: Lesional scalp exceeded normal scalp in clonality, especially in alopecia totalis/universalis.

The CDR3 length is 15 residues. V was pared by 3 bases and J by 2 bases, with 4 bases of the junction left unmatched. Germline V gives CDR1 NSQYPW, CDR2 LRSPGD (reference sequence). cDNA prepared by RNA extraction and subsequent reverse transcription served as the template for sequencing. Sequencing used immunoSEQ multiplex PCR; TCRdb keeps in-frame clones, though not all of them. In total the sample includes some 110,000 clones, none of them seen once. This clone was seen only a few times. The antigen is undetermined. Mouse germline and gene names are used. The read terminates 4 residues ahead of where the CDR3 ends, so the germline J gene completes it.

Sequences were obtained from lesional skin. This clonotype originated in a C3H/HeJ mouse with alopecia areata. This line is of MHC haplotype H2-k. The chain links TRBV1 to TRBJ2-5; 8 positions agree with TRBD2. CDR3: CTCSAPDWVQDTQYF. The covered CDR3 bases are TGCACCTGCAGTGCGCCGGACTGGGTCCAAGAC.